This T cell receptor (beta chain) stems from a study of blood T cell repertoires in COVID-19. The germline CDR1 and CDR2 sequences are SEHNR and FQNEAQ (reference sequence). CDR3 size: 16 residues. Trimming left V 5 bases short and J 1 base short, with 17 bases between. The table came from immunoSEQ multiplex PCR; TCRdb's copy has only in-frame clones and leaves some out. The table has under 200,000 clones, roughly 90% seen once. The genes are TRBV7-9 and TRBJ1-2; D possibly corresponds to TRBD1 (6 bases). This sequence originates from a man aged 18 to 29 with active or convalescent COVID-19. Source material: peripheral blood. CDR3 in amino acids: CASSETGDTLNYGYTF. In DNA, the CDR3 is TGTGCCAGCAGCGAGACAGGAGATACCCTTAACTATGGCTACACCTTC.